Listed below are T cell receptor beta chains from one sample, sequenced in a study of graft-versus-host responses after intestinal transplantation. TCRdb's copy holds only in-frame clones and misses some; the assay was immunoSEQ multiplex PCR. The data show 80,000 to 90,000 clones, roughly 90% seen once. The antigens for these receptors are not known. Sample: unstimulated CD4+ T cells sorted from spleen or lymph node cells, taken before intestinal transplant. The receptors originated from a human donor who received an intestinal transplant. CDR3s leave out the opening cysteine and the closing phenylalanine or tryptophan. Each record gives: clone size, V gene, J gene, CDR3 protein. The size entry is marked missing in some rows and otherwise reads once, few, many or a size class.

clone size: NA; V gene: TRBV6-5; J gene: TRBJ2-4; CDR3 protein: ASSYSLGLAKNIQY
clone size: NA; V gene: TRBV9; J gene: TRBJ1-2; CDR3 protein: ASSVAGTAAYGYT
clone size: once; V gene: TRBV19; J gene: TRBJ2-2; CDR3 protein: ASSMARTWELF
clone size: NA; V gene: TRBV6-5; J gene: TRBJ1-1; CDR3 protein: ASARVGGETEAF
clone size: NA; V gene: TRBV7-9; J gene: TRBJ1-2; CDR3 protein: ASRKQEINYGYT
clone size: NA; V gene: TRBV27; J gene: TRBJ1-6; CDR3 protein: ASSLLTGTGNSPLH
clone size: NA; V gene: TRBV29-1; J gene: TRBJ2-7; CDR3 protein: SVVGTTSYEQY
clone size: NA; V gene: TRBV2; J gene: TRBJ1-6; CDR3 protein: ASSERRGGDSPLH
clone size: few; V gene: TRBV6-5; J gene: TRBJ1-1; CDR3 protein: ASSSHQNTEAF
clone size: NA; V gene: TRBV19; J gene: TRBJ1-2; CDR3 protein: ASSPFVVVTNYGYT
clone size: once; V gene: TRBV7-2; J gene: TRBJ1-4; CDR3 protein: ASSLGSGSNNEKLF
clone size: NA; V gene: TRBV5-1; J gene: TRBJ1-1; CDR3 protein: ASRRPGAGTEAF
clone size: NA; V gene: TRBV5-1; J gene: TRBJ2-3; CDR3 protein: ASSLGGSTDTQY
clone size: NA; V gene: TRBV4-1; J gene: TRBJ2-4; CDR3 protein: ASSQDAGDIQY
clone size: NA; V gene: TRBV2; J gene: TRBJ1-1; CDR3 protein: ASPKEGGNTEAF
clone size: NA; V gene: TRBV11-2; J gene: TRBJ1-1; CDR3 protein: ASSFQGLDTEAF
clone size: NA; V gene: TRBV6-5; J gene: TRBJ1-5; CDR3 protein: ASRAFYSNQPQH